This T cell receptor beta chain was observed in a study of radiotherapy plus CTLA-4 blockade in lung cancer. As for the study in general: Disease control was present in under 35% of patients, and objective responses in under 20%.

About this clone itself: Antigen: not known.

CDR1 and CDR2 (germline): MNHEY, SVGAGI. The CDR3 runs to 12 residues. Trimming took 5 bases from V and 8 from J, leaving 10 bases between them. Study-level findings and limits: Early shifts in blood T cell clones, with interferon-beta, reportedly predicted response best. Once radiotherapy plus ipilimumab had been given, TCR clones derived from tumor expanded in blood.

Chemo-refractory metastatic non-small-cell lung cancer patients were treated with focal radiation plus CTLA-4 blockade with ipilimumab. Only in-frame clones appear in the TCRdb table, and some are missing; sequencing was by immunoSEQ multiplex PCR. Seen here are 81,000 or so clones, approximately 86% observed once, and the top ten hold about 0.95%. The gene calls are TRBV6-5 and TRBJ1-5; D is uncertain. The receptor's source is a human donor with non-small cell lung cancer who had stable disease on radiotherapy plus ipilimumab. The starting material was peripheral blood, obtained from a patient treated with radiotherapy plus ipilimumab. CDR3 sequence reads: CASSTSREPQHF. In nucleotides, the CDR3 is TGTGCCAGCAGTACCTCTCGTGAGCCCCAGCATTTT.